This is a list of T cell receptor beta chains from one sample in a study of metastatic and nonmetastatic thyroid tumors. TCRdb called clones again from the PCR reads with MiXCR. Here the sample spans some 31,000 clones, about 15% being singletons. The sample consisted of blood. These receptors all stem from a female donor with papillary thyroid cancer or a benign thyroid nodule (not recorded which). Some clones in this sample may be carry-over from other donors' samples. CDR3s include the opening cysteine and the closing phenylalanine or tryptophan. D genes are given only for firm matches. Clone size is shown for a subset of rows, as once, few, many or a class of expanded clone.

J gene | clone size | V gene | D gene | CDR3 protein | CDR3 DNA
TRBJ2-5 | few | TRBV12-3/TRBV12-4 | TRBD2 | CASSMGLAGDETQYF | TGTGCCAGCAGTATGGGACTAGCGGGAGACGAGACCCAGTACTTC
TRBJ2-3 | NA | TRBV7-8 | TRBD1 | CASIRRTGTAHTDTQYF | TGTGCCAGCATCCGGAGGACAGGGACGGCTCACACAGATACGCAGTATTTT
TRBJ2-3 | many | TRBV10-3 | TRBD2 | CAISESVGGGTDTQYF | TGTGCCATCAGTGAGTCAGTGGGAGGGGGCACAGATACGCAGTATTTT
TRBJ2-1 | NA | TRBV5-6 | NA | CASSYSVEQFF | TGTGCCAGCAGCTACAGCGTTGAGCAGTTCTTC
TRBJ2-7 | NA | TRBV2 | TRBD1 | CASNDRVYEQYF | TGTGCCAGCAATGACAGGGTGTACGAGCAGTACTTC
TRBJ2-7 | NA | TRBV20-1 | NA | CSARKAGAPTTYEQYF | TGCAGTGCTAGAAAAGCAGGGGCCCCAACTACCTACGAGCAGTACTTC
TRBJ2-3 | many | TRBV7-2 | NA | CASSLLGITDTQYF | TGTGCCAGCAGCTTATTAGGGATCACAGATACGCAGTATTTT
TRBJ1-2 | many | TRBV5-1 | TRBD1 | CASSLDLLTGGSSGYTF | TGCGCCAGCAGCTTGGACCTTTTGACAGGGGGATCGAGTGGCTACACCTTC
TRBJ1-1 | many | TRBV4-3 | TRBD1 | CASSQDRQGARMAFF | TGCGCCAGCAGCCAAGATCGACAGGGGGCGCGGATGGCTTTCTTT
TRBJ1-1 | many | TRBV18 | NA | CASSPKVDTEAFF | TGTGCCAGCTCACCAAAAGTGGACACTGAAGCTTTCTTT
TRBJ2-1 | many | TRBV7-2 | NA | CASSLSLNNEQFF | TGTGCCAGCAGCTTATCCTTGAACAATGAGCAGTTCTTC
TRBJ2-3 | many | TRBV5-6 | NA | CASSLDEEDTQYF | TGTGCCAGCAGCTTGGATGAGGAAGATACGCAGTATTTT
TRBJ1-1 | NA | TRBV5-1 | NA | CASSLSWGAGDTVAFF | TGCGCCAGCAGCTTGTCATGGGGCGCAGGGGATACTGTAGCTTTCTTT
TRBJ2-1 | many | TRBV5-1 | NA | CASSLDYNEQFF | TGCGCCAGCAGCCTCGACTACAATGAGCAGTTCTTC
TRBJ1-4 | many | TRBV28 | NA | CASSSPGGATNEKLFF | TGTGCCAGCAGTTCCCCCGGGGGGGCAACTAATGAAAAACTGTTTTTT
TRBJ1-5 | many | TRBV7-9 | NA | CASSRGIGGGNQPQHF | TGTGCCAGCAGCCGGGGGATCGGGGGCGGTAATCAGCCCCAGCATTTT
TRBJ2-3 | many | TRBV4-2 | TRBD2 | CASSPGGSGRTDTQYF | TGTGCCAGCAGCCCGGGGGGTAGCGGTCGCACAGATACGCAGTATTTT
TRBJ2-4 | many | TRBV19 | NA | CASSIVSTSKAKNIQYF | TGTGCCAGTAGTATAGTTTCCACATCCAAAGCCAAAAACATTCAGTACTTC
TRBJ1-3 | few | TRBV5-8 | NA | CASSSITYSGNTIYF | TGTGCCAGCAGCTCCATAACATACTCTGGAAACACCATATATTTT
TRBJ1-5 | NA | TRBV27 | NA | CSSRAGGQPQHF | TGTTCCAGCAGAGCTGGAGGTCAGCCCCAGCATTTT
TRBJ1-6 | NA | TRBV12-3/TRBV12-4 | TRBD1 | CASSQASLGQFYSPLHF | TGTGCCAGCAGTCAAGCTTCGTTGGGACAGTTCTATTCACCCCTCCACTTT
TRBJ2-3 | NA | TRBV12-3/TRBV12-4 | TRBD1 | CASRTGLTDTQYF | TGTGCCAGCAGGACAGGGTTAACAGATACGCAGTATTTT
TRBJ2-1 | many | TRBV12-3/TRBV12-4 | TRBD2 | CASSKPYLAGGGDEQFF | TGTGCCAGCAGTAAACCGTACCTAGCGGGAGGAGGAGATGAGCAGTTCTTC